This TCR beta chain was recovered during a study of shared clonotypes between healthy human individuals. The protocol was immunoSEQ multiplex PCR, while the TCRdb copy is restricted to in-frame clones and leaves out a portion. Among approximately 2.5 million clones, over 85% were seen once, and the ten largest hold around 0.15%. Trimming removed 1 base from V and 8 bases from J, with 12 bases in between. The CDR3 has 14 amino acids. Germline CDR1 is SGHRS and CDR2 is YFSETQ. The TCR originated in a man younger than 35 in good health. The rearrangement links TRBV5-1 to TRBJ2-2; possible D gene TRBD1, 5 bases. Sequenced: naive CD4+ T cells sorted from blood. Subset here: CD45RA+ positively selected. CDR3 amino acids: CASSLPVSGGELFF. CDR3 DNA sequence: TGCGCCAGCAGCTTGCCCGTTTCAGGGGGGGAGCTGTTTTTT.